Sequencing of this T cell receptor (beta chain) was carried out in a study of cytomegalovirus exposure and HLA in healthy donors. About the study: An analysis done earlier identified 117 million unique TCR beta sequences from approximately 180 million T cells.

Whole-study results and caveats: It was assumed in the presence/absence analyses that sequencing depth was roughly uniform across donors. In a later analysis, DRB1 alleles had the most associated TCRs; HLA-C alleles the fewest.

Looked up from germline, CDR1 is SGHDT and CDR2 is YYEEEE. The V gene lost 0 bases and the J gene lost 4 bases, with 7 bases spanning the gap. This CDR3 is 13 amino acids long. Primers for the PCR totalled 60 Vbeta and 13 Jbeta. Sequenced by immunoSEQ multiplex PCR; TCRdb stores in-frame clones only, minus some. The repertoire holds roughly 180,000 clones, 80% to 90% seen once, with about 9.3% in the top ten. Remarks on this clone: The antigen is not known.

The sequence was collected from a man between 18 and 35 years old in good health and CMV-seropositive. The V gene is TRBV5-6, the J gene TRBJ1-2, with D possibly TRBD1 on 5 matching bases. Sequenced material: PBMCs. CDR3 region: CASSLAGGYGYTF. CDR3 in DNA: TGTGCCAGCAGCTTGGCGGGGGGCTATGGCTACACCTTC.